Below are 29 T cell receptor beta chains sequenced from a single sample in a study of CD8 T cells in Susac syndrome. A quantity of about 0.45 to 1 ug RNA underwent reverse transcription using random hexamers. One entry per CDR3 protein, called by TCRdb with MiXCR from the immunoSEQ multiplex PCR reads. The table records approximately 160,000 distinct CDR3 sequences, around 93% of them present only once. Sequenced sample: CD4+ T cells from PBMCs. The receptors shown here come from a human donor in good health.

This chain links TRBV7-9 with TRBJ2-7; D possibly corresponds to TRBD1 (6 bases). The V and J ends lost 5 bases and 7 bases respectively, with 12 bases between them. Germline V lookup: CDR1 SEHNR, CDR2 FQNEAQ (reference sequence). The CDR3 runs to 12 residues. The CDR3 spells CASSADSKEQYF. The CDR3 region has the DNA TGTGCCAGCAGCGCGGACAGTAAGGAGCAGTACTTC. Full variable domain (outside the CDR3, taken from reference TRBV7-9 and TRBJ2-7): DTGVSQNPRHKITKRGQNVTFRCDPISEHNRLYWYRQTLGQGPEFLTYFQNEAQLEKSRLLSDRFSAERPKGSFSTLEIQRTEQGDSAMYLCASSADSKEQYFGPGTRLTVT.

The chain carries TRBV29-1 and TRBJ2-3; possible D gene TRBD1, 5 bases. The V end was cut by 4 bases, the J end by 2 bases, with 7 bases between. Germline V lookup: CDR1 SQVTM, CDR2 ANQGSEA. The CDR3 contains 12 residues. The DNA for the CDR3 is TGCAGCGTTGCCAGGGTCACAGATACGCAGTATTTT. It specifies CSVARVTDTQYF.

The count of this clonotype is one. The rearrangement links TRBV19 to TRBJ2-7; the match to TRBD1 covers 11 bases. The CDR3 covers 15 residues. Germline lookup yields CDR1 LNHDA and CDR2 SQIVND (reference sequence). Losses at the gene ends were 2 bases for V and 2 bases for J; bases not matched to a gene: 2. The CDR3 region is CASSIPGQGAYEQYF. The CDR3 DNA sequence: TGTGCCAGTAGTATACCGGGACAGGGGGCCTACGAGCAGTACTTC.

The V call is TRBV21-1, the J call TRBJ1-3. TRBV21-1 is designated a pseudogene. The CDR3 runs 15 residues. CDR3 sequence: CASSNRLVSGNTIYF. Here the CDR3 DNA reads TGTGCCAGCAGCAATCGTCTAGTCTCTGGAAACACCATATATTTT.

The chain carries TRBV6-5 and TRBJ2-2; perhaps TRBD2 as D (6 bases). CDR1 and CDR2 from the germline V gene are MNHEY and SVGAGI. CDR3 length equals 17 residues. Trimming left V 3 bases short and J 1 base short, with 15 bases between. The CDR3 DNA follows: TGTGCCAGCAGTTATCCGGTTAGCGGACGGAACACCGGGGAGCTGTTTTTT. Its translation: CASSYPVSGRNTGELFF.

The chain couples TRBV12-3 or TRBV12-4 to TRBJ1-5; TRBD1 agrees at 7 bases. The junction had 9 bases not matched to a gene; V was cut back by 6 bases and J by 7 bases. This CDR3 region has 14 residues. CDR3 DNA: TGTGCCAGCAGCCTTGACAGGGTTGGACAGCCCCAGCATTTT. Translating gives CASSLDRVGQPQHF.

V gene TRBV12-3 or TRBV12-4 combines with J gene TRBJ1-1; a possible D gene is TRBD1 (6 bases). V lost 6 bases to trimming and J lost 0 bases, with 11 bases between them. This CDR3 has 14 residues. The CDR3 region is CASRQGRMNTEAFF. CDR3 bases: TGTGCCAGCAGACAGGGCAGGATGAACACTGAAGCTTTCTTT.

V and J are TRBV2 and TRBJ2-3; 9 bases map to TRBD2. Germline-derived CDR1 and CDR2 are SNHLY and FYNNEI. V lost 0 bases and J lost 3; bases outside the gene matches: 7. CDR3 length: 17 amino acids. The CDR3 loop is CASSEAEPGLATDTQYF. The CDR3 nucleotides are TGTGCCAGCAGTGAAGCGGAACCGGGACTAGCTACAGATACGCAGTATTTT.

The chain couples TRBV20-1 to TRBJ2-5, with D tentatively TRBD2 (6 bases). Germline V CDR1 and CDR2: DFQATT, SNEGSKA (reference sequence). V lost 0 bases, J lost 2 bases, and 13 bases lay in between. CDR3 size: 15 residues. CDR3 amino acids: CSARDPWGRQETQYF. As DNA, the CDR3 is TGCAGTGCTAGAGATCCCTGGGGGAGGCAAGAGACCCAGTACTTC.

About this clonotype itself: Mismatch with germline at one junction end may stem from a read error. The chain uses TRBV29-1 and TRBJ2-3; D possibly corresponds to TRBD2 (7 bases). CDR1 and CDR2 (germline): SQVTM, ANQGSEA. The CDR3 totals 15 residues. The CDR3 DNA sequence: TGCAGCGGTGAGGGGGGGAACGAGGGCACAGATACGCGGTATTTT. Translating gives CSGEGGNEGTDTRYF.

J is TRBJ2-5 and V is TRBV10-3; D is undetermined. Germline V gene sequence: CDR1 ENHRY, CDR2 SYGVKD. The CDR3 loop spans 14 amino acids. V lost 0 bases to trimming and J lost 4 bases, with 9 bases between them. The CDR3 is CAISESRVSETQYF. The CDR3, as DNA: TGTGCCATCAGTGAGTCTCGGGTGTCAGAGACCCAGTACTTC.

The chain is built from TRBV12-3 or TRBV12-4 and TRBJ1-3; 9 bases fit TRBD1. V lost 5 bases, J lost 0 bases, and 5 bases stayed unmatched. The CDR3 spans 16 residues. CDR3 amino acids: CASSDRDRASGNTIYF. The CDR3 DNA follows: TGTGCCAGCAGTGACCGGGACAGGGCCTCTGGAAACACCATATATTTT.

V and J are TRBV19 and TRBJ1-5; D might be TRBD1 (6 bases). This CDR3 comprises 15 residues. Germline values: CDR1 LNHDA, CDR2 SQIVND (reference sequence). V dropped 0 bases and J dropped 11 bases, with 17 bases sitting between them. CDR3 DNA: TGTGCCAGTAGTATAGATCGGGGGCCTCCATCGGCCCAGCATTTT. Amino acids: CASSIDRGPPSAQHF.

This clonotype was counted once. This chain links TRBV25-1 with TRBJ1-6; TRBD1 agrees at 8 bases. Germline V lookup: CDR1 MGHDK, CDR2 SYGVNS. The length of the CDR3 is 17 residues. J gave up 7 bases and V 3 bases, and 11 bases lay outside the gene matches. This CDR3 reads CASSDPGQGGRNSPLHF. CDR3 nucleotides: TGTGCCAGCAGTGACCCCGGACAGGGAGGTAGAAATTCACCCCTCCACTTT. Variable domain in full (rest from reference TRBV25-1 and TRBJ1-6): EADIYQTPRYLVIGTGKKITLECSQTMGHDKMYWYQQDPGMELHLIHYSYGVNSTEKGDLSSESTVSRIRTEHFPLTLESARPSHTSQYLCASSDPGQGGRNSPLHFGNGTRLTVT.

This chain uses TRBV2 with TRBJ2-7; D not resolved. The germline V and J ends were trimmed by 7 bases and 2 bases, with 9 bases remaining between them. Per germline, CDR1 SNHLY and CDR2 FYNNEI. The CDR3 is 12 amino acids. The CDR3 DNA follows: TGTGCCAGCACTCTACAGACCTACGAGCAGTACTTC. Translating it yields CASTLQTYEQYF.

CDR3 DNA sequence: TGTGCCAGCAGCTTAGTCCTAGGACAGGGATCCTACGAGCAGTACTTC. Translation gives CASSLVLGQGSYEQYF. The chain is built from TRBV7-2 and TRBJ2-7, with TRBD1 matching 8 bases. In germline, CDR1 is SGHTA, CDR2 FQGNSA. V lost 1 base, J lost 1 base, and 6 bases stayed unmatched. The length of the CDR3 is 16 residues.

For the CDR3, the DNA is TGTGCCACCAGCAGAGAACAGGTATCGGTGAGCTCCTACAATGAGCAGTTCTTC. Translating gives CATSREQVSVSSYNEQFF. The rearrangement uses TRBV15 and TRBJ2-1, with D possibly being TRBD1 (5 bases). The germline V and J ends were trimmed by 0 bases and 0 bases, with 15 bases remaining between them. The CDR3 totals 18 residues. Germline V gene lookup returns CDR1 LNHNV and CDR2 YYDKDF (reference sequence).

The chain is built from TRBV15 and TRBJ2-3; TRBD2 matches 7 bases. After removal of 5 bases from V and 2 bases from J, the junction contained 1 base not matched to a gene. The CDR3 has 13 amino acids. Germline V gives CDR1 LNHNV, CDR2 YYDKDF (reference sequence). The CDR3 reads CATSGGDTDTQYF. CDR3 nucleotides: TGTGCCACCAGCGGGGGGGACACAGATACGCAGTATTTT.

The genes are TRBV5-6 and TRBJ2-5; TRBD2 agrees at 7 bases. The CDR3 contains 14 residues. CDR1 is SGHDT, CDR2 YYEEEE, per germline. V shed 0 bases, J shed 5 bases, and the junction held 4 bases outside the gene matches. CDR3 in DNA: TGTGCCAGCAGCTTGGCCAACGGGGGGGAGACCCAGTACTTC. Its protein is CASSLANGGETQYF.

The chain combines TRBV6-1 with TRBJ2-3, with D possibly TRBD2 on 6 matching bases. Trimming pared 5 bases from V and 0 bases from J, leaving 9 bases between. This CDR3 contains 14 residues. Germline CDR1 reads MNHNS; CDR2 reads SASEGT. CDR3 protein: CASSWGTSTDTQYF. CDR3 nucleotides: TGTGCCAGCAGTTGGGGGACTAGCACAGATACGCAGTATTTT.

This chain uses TRBV5-1 with TRBJ2-5; D gene uncertain. Germline V CDR1 and CDR2: SGHRS, YFSETQ. This CDR3 comprises 15 residues. Between the trimmed V and J ends, which lost 0 bases and 9 bases, there was a span of 18 bases. The CDR3 DNA sequence: TGCGCCAGCAGCTTGGACCCAGCCTTCCAAGCTTCCCAGTACTTC. Translation: CASSLDPAFQASQYF.

The V and J genes are TRBV5-1 and TRBJ1-1; D gene ambiguous. Germline V gene lookup returns CDR1 SGHRS and CDR2 YFSETQ. This CDR3 spans 13 amino acids. V lost 3 bases to trimming and J lost 2 bases, with 8 bases between them. The CDR3 DNA sequence: TGCGCCAGCAGCTCCCACGGTAACACTGAAGCTTTCTTT. As protein: CASSSHGNTEAFF.

The rearrangement uses TRBV6-2 or TRBV6-3 and TRBJ1-2; 7 bases match TRBD1. The CDR3 sequence is 14 residues long. Looked up from germline, CDR1 is MNHEY and CDR2 is SVGEGT. Trimming at V came to 2 bases and at J to 2 bases, leaving 2 bases not matched to a gene. CDR3 nucleotide sequence: TGTGCCAGCAGTTACGGGACAGCAAACTATGGCTACACCTTC. Translation: CASSYGTANYGYTF.

This rearrangement joins TRBV15 to TRBJ1-2; a possible D gene is TRBD1 (5 bases). The CDR3 contains 15 residues. Trimming removed 3 bases at V and 0 bases at J, with 11 bases between. Looked up from germline, CDR1 is LNHNV and CDR2 is YYDKDF (reference sequence). CDR3 sequence: CATSSGGGTNYGYTF. CDR3 in DNA: TGTGCCACCAGCAGCGGCGGGGGGACTAACTATGGCTACACCTTC.

This chain uses TRBV12-3 or TRBV12-4 with TRBJ1-1, with D possibly TRBD1 on 6 matching bases. CDR3 length: 18 residues. Trimming took off 1 base at V and 1 base at J, with 19 bases between the two ends. The CDR3 protein is CASSLEGSWGARNTEAFF. The CDR3 DNA reads as TGTGCCAGCAGTTTAGAAGGTAGTTGGGGGGCTCGGAACACTGAAGCTTTCTTT.

The J gene is TRBJ2-7, the V gene TRBV7-9; the D gene is possibly TRBD2 (5 bases). Trimming left V 3 bases short and J 4 bases short, with 7 bases between. The CDR3 length is 12 residues. Germline CDR1 and CDR2: SEHNR and FQNEAQ (reference sequence). The CDR3: CASSFRGYEQYF. CDR3 DNA sequence: TGTGCCAGCAGCTTTCGGGGTTACGAGCAGTACTTC.

The chain uses TRBV9 and TRBJ2-2; TRBD1 matches 7 bases. CDR3 length: 15 amino acids. J was trimmed by 0 bases and V by 4 bases; bases with no gene match: 3. Germline V gives CDR1 SGDLS, CDR2 YYNGEE. The CDR3 DNA is TGTGCCAGCAGCCCGACAGGGACGAACACCGGGGAGCTGTTTTTT. Protein sequence: CASSPTGTNTGELFF.

The chain combines TRBV9 with TRBJ2-3, with TRBD2 matching 13 bases. This CDR3 comprises 16 residues. Germline values: CDR1 SGDLS, CDR2 YYNGEE. J lost 4 bases, V lost 0 bases, and 2 bases had no gene match. CDR3 loop: CASSVGTSGGADTQYF. DNA of the CDR3: TGTGCCAGCAGCGTAGGGACTAGCGGGGGCGCAGATACGCAGTATTTT.

CDR3 in amino acids: CSARVAGQETQYF. The CDR3 DNA sequence: TGCAGTGCTAGAGTTGCAGGCCAAGAGACCCAGTACTTC. The chain uses TRBV20-1 and TRBJ2-5; no definite D call. This CDR3 is built from 13 residues. From germline, CDR1 is DFQATT and CDR2 SNEGSKA (reference sequence). V was trimmed by 1 base and J by 1 base, leaving 7 bases between them.